This paragraph reports one T cell receptor beta chain. Its target is not known. The CDR3 has 14 amino acids. Germline CDR1 reads MDHEN; CDR2 reads SYDVKM. This entry belongs to a study of cytomegalovirus exposure and HLA in healthy donors. Study-wide points: In an earlier analysis, about 87% or about 30%: the productive usage of most TCR beta V segments.

Both 60 Vbeta primers and 13 Jbeta primers went into the PCR. Clones were sequenced by immunoSEQ multiplex PCR, and TCRdb holds only the in-frame ones, with some missing. The sample has over 150,000 clones; around nine tenths are singletons. The TCR originated in a woman in her thirties in good health and CMV-seronegative. Sequencing input: PBMCs. This chain joins TRBV28 and TRBJ2-5; a possible D gene is TRBD1 (5 bases). The end of the DNA fits TRBJ2-7 better, so the J call may be wrong. The CDR3 sequence: CASSRQFRTYEQYF. The CDR3 DNA reads TGTGCCAGCAGTAGACAGTTTAGAACCTACGAGCAGTACTTC.